The next 12 T cell receptor beta chains were all read from a single sample in a study of shared clonotypes between healthy human individuals. CD8 cells regarded as naive lacked CD45RO, were positively chosen for CCR7, and omitted terminally differentiated effector memory CD45RA+ cells. Libraries were prepared by immunoSEQ multiplex PCR; TCRdb keeps only in-frame clonotypes and omits some of them. This sample yields 750,000 to 1,000,000 clones, of which around 93% are seen a single time; around 24% belongs to the top ten. Sequencing was performed on naive CD8+ T cells sorted from blood. The source is a man aged 25-45 years in good health.

The V gene is TRBV27, the J gene TRBJ2-1; 7 bases are a match to TRBD1. The ends lost 3 bases at V and 7 bases at J; junction bases unmatched: 6. Germline V gene data show CDR1 as MNHEY and CDR2 as SMNVEV (reference sequence). The CDR3 loop spans 14 amino acids. This CDR3 is CASSFSRGWNEQFF. CDR3 sequence (DNA): TGTGCCAGCAGTTTTTCCAGGGGGTGGAATGAGCAGTTCTTC.

The rearrangement joins TRBV5-5 to TRBJ1-1; D is uncertain. The CDR3 runs to 14 residues. Trimming removed 0 bases from V and 5 bases from J, with 11 bases in between. Germline values: CDR1 SGHKS, CDR2 YYEKEE (reference sequence). The CDR3 DNA follows: TGTGCCAGCAGCTTGGAGGCGGTTCGGACTGAAGCTTTCTTT. Its translation: CASSLEAVRTEAFF.

This clone is a singleton in its sample. The V gene is TRBV9, the J gene TRBJ2-1, with D possibly matching TRBD2 (5 bases). The CDR3 spans 14 residues. Germline CDR1 reads SGDLS; CDR2 reads YYNGEE. Trimming pared 7 bases from V and 5 bases from J, leaving 16 bases between. The CDR3 region is CASSEEGLHNEQFF. In DNA form, the CDR3 reads TGTGCCAGCTCCGAGGAAGGACTCCACAATGAGCAGTTCTTC.

This clone was picked up a small number of times. CDR3 amino acids: CASSPWTGSQPQHF. In DNA, the CDR3 is TGTGCCAGCAGTCCCTGGACAGGGAGCCAGCCCCAGCATTTT. The V and J genes are TRBV27 and TRBJ1-5, with TRBD1 identical over 8 bases. CDR3 length: 14 residues. The V segment lost 5 bases and the J segment 7 bases; nucleotides outside the gene matches: 7. CDR1 and CDR2 (germline): MNHEY, SMNVEV (reference sequence).

The chain carries TRBV7-9 and TRBJ2-7; no firm D call. Germline CDR1 SEHNR, CDR2 FQNEAQ (reference sequence). This CDR3 comprises 13 residues. V lost 4 bases to trimming and J lost 5 bases, with 12 bases between them. CDR3 in amino acids: CASSSSSINEQYF. The CDR3 DNA reads as TGTGCCAGCAGCTCGAGCTCTATAAACGAGCAGTACTTC.

V usage is TRBV5-1 and J usage is TRBJ2-7; no reliable D call. CDR3 length: 14 residues. V lost 0 bases and J lost 6, with 13 bases in between. Per the germline V gene, CDR1 is SGHRS and CDR2 is YFSETQ. The CDR3 loop is CASSLATKEVEQYF. The CDR3, as DNA: TGCGCCAGCAGCTTGGCGACCAAAGAGGTCGAGCAGTACTTC.

The chain recombines TRBV5-6 with TRBJ2-7; tentatively, D is TRBD2 (6 bases). Germline CDR1 and CDR2: SGHDT and YYEEEE. The CDR3 has 13 residues. V dropped 3 bases and J dropped 1 base, with 8 bases sitting between them. The CDR3 DNA reads TGTGCCAGCAGCTCGGACTATTCCTACGAGCAGTACTTC. Its translation is CASSSDYSYEQYF.

The rearrangement uses TRBV6-6 and TRBJ2-7; weak D call: TRBD1 (5 bases). Germline CDR1 and CDR2: MNHNY and SVGAGI (reference sequence). With 6 bases removed from V and 0 bases from J, the gap between germline ends came to 9 bases. The CDR3 is 13 amino acids. CDR3 DNA: TGTGCCAGCAGAGCAGGGTCCTCCTACGAGCAGTACTTC. Its protein is CASRAGSSYEQYF.

V gene TRBV4-1 combines with J gene TRBJ1-2, with 9 bases lining up with TRBD1. The CDR3 length is 15 residues. In germline, CDR1 is MGHRA, CDR2 YSYEKL. V shed 3 bases and J 3 bases; nucleotides not matched to a gene: 5. The CDR3 region has the DNA TGCGCCAGCAGCCAGGGACAGGGCATTCACTATGGCTACACCTTC. The encoded protein is CASSQGQGIHYGYTF.

This chain joins TRBV13 and TRBJ2-1; D might be TRBD2 (5 bases). CDR1 is PRHDT, CDR2 FYEKMQ, per germline (reference sequence). V was shortened by 6 bases and J by 7 bases, with 25 bases between the two germline ends. CDR3 length: 17 residues. The CDR3 nucleotides read TGTGCCAGCAGTCTTACCAGGAGGTCGCCCCTTCCTAATGAGCAGTTCTTC. Amino acid sequence: CASSLTRRSPLPNEQFF.

Concerning this clone: The same CDR3 also results from other DNA sequences found in this sample. The CDR3 coding sequence is TGTGCCAGCAGCCAAGATTTGGGCCCCTACGAGCAGTACTTC. Amino acid sequence: CASSQDLGPYEQYF. V is TRBV4-2 and J is TRBJ2-7; D is ambiguous. The CDR3 runs 14 residues. V shed 0 bases and J shed 2 bases, with 8 bases lying between them. Germline V lookup: CDR1 LGHNA, CDR2 YNFKEQ.

The chain has TRBV6-1 and TRBJ2-7; 7 bases line up with TRBD1. The CDR3 totals 14 residues. V lost 2 bases, J lost 1 base, and 2 bases stayed unmatched. CDR1 is MNHNS and CDR2 is SASEGT in the germline V gene. The CDR3 protein is CASSELGQSYEQYF. CDR3 nucleotides: TGTGCCAGCAGTGAATTGGGACAGTCCTACGAGCAGTACTTC.